The T cell receptor (beta chain) under discussion was sequenced for a study of OX40 agonist ivuxolimab in advanced cancers. Study-wide background: Ivuxolimab, which is an agonistic anti-OX40 (CD134) antibody, was administered to the patients. Dose-escalation cases comprised hepatocellular carcinoma, melanoma, renal cell or head and neck cancer.

Germline CDR1 SGDLS, CDR2 YYNGEE. This CDR3 is built from 14 residues. Trimming shortened V by 0 bases and J by 2 bases, and 8 bases separated the two germline ends. Produced via immunoSEQ multiplex PCR; TCRdb's table is partial and in-frame only. The repertoire holds 98,000 or so clones, with around nine tenths as singletons. The sequenced sample was CD4+ or CD8+ T cells sorted from blood, obtained in a trial of the OX40 agonist ivuxolimab. The chain has TRBV9 and TRBJ2-5; no clear D gene. The TCR was taken from an adult with an advanced solid tumor such as melanoma, head and neck, liver or kidney cancer. CDR3 DNA sequence: TGTGCCAGCAGCGTAGGAGTGGGGCAAGAGACCCAGTACTTC. Protein: CASSVGVGQETQYF.